A single count supports the clone carrying this T cell receptor beta chain. Trimming stripped 4 bases from V and 0 bases from J, with 10 bases between. CDR1 and CDR2 from the germline V gene are SGHAT and FQNNGV. The CDR3 contains 15 residues. The data were obtained in a study of blood T cell repertoires in COVID-19. Study context: There were acute and convalescent COVID-19 samples, and they came from the United States, Italy and Spain.

Methods used by the authors: Reference gene primers were amplified, and this amplification served to estimate nucleated cell counts. Clones were sequenced by immunoSEQ multiplex PCR, and TCRdb holds only the in-frame ones, with some missing. For V, J and clone size, that table is used; D and trimming come from the DNA. Of fewer than 110,000 clones in the sample, 60% to 85% were seen once. Sequenced material: peripheral blood. The chain is built from TRBV11-2 and TRBJ2-1; no definite D call. The TCR comes from a man between 65 and 85 years old with acute or convalescent COVID-19. Here the CDR3 reads CASSYDISSYNEQFF. CDR3 in DNA: TGTGCCAGCAGCTACGACATCAGCTCCTACAATGAGCAGTTCTTC.